The 18 T cell receptor beta chains reported below all come from one sample, sequenced in a study of siplizumab effects on memory and regulatory T cells (dated by TCRdb to between 2017 and 2020). The library relied on the immunoSEQ multiplex PCR assay. Not all clones reach the TCRdb copy of this immuneACCESS table, which keeps in-frame sequences only. Checked studies attribute under half of the gap to unresolved V genes and leave the rest unexplained. This sample has over 85,000 clones in its table, and about 93% of those were observed once. The top ten constitute roughly 0.3% of the sample. The sequencing sample was made of non-Treg CD4+ T cells sorted from blood. The cell subset or site label, read with the paper, signifies: FACS-sorted unstimulated CD4+ non-regulatory T cells. The receptors originated from a human donor in good health.

The chain joins TRBV7-8 to TRBJ1-4; TRBD1 is a possible D gene (6 bases). Germline loops: CDR1 SGHVS, CDR2 FQNEAQ. Between the trimmed V and J ends, which lost 2 bases and 7 bases, there was a span of 11 bases. This CDR3 comprises 14 residues. The CDR3 loop reads CASSLQGRGEKLFF. In DNA, the CDR3 is TGTGCCAGCAGCTTACAGGGGAGGGGTGAAAAACTGTTTTTT. Full variable domain (remainder filled in from reference TRBV7-8 and TRBJ1-4): GAGVSQSPRYKVAKRGQDVALRCDPISGHVSLFWYQQALGQGPEFLTYFQNEAQLDKSGLPSDRFFAERPEGSVSTLKIQRTQQEDSAVYLCASSLQGRGEKLFFGSGTQLSVL.

The chain uses TRBV7-2 and TRBJ1-1, with TRBD1 as a possible D gene (5 bases). Looked up from germline, CDR1 is SGHTA and CDR2 is FQGNSA. Trimming left V 5 bases short and J 1 base short, with 8 bases between. This CDR3 contains 13 residues. The DNA for the CDR3 is TGTGCCAGCAGCATTGACAGGAACACTGAAGCTTTCTTT. Translating it yields CASSIDRNTEAFF.

The chain uses TRBV7-9 and TRBJ2-3; D unresolved. Trimming removed 3 bases from V and 1 base from J, with 2 bases in between. Germline values: CDR1 SEHNR, CDR2 FQNEAQ (reference sequence). The CDR3 sequence is 12 residues long. The CDR3, as DNA: TGTGCCAGCAGCTTCGGCACAGATACGCAGTATTTT. Translation: CASSFGTDTQYF.

This chain connects TRBV15 to TRBJ2-3; D uncertain. V lost 4 bases, J lost 4 bases, and 9 bases lay in between. CDR3 size: 13 residues. In germline, CDR1 is LNHNV, CDR2 YYDKDF (reference sequence). CDR3 sequence (DNA): TGTGCCACCAGCAAGATGCTAGCAGATACGCAGTATTTT. Residues: CATSKMLADTQYF.

This chain uses TRBV19 with TRBJ1-2; the D is unclear. Germline CDR1 LNHDA, CDR2 SQIVND (reference sequence). V lost 1 base, J lost 0 bases, and 6 bases lay in between. The CDR3 length is 14 residues. CDR3 coding DNA: TGTGCCAGTAGTATAGGAGGGACTAACTATGGCTACACCTTC. Translation gives CASSIGGTNYGYTF. The full variable domain, rest sourced from reference TRBV19 and TRBJ1-2, is DGGITQSPKYLFRKEGQNVTLSCEQNLNHDAMYWYRQDPGQGLRLIYYSQIVNDFQKGDIAEGYSVSREKKESFPLTVTSAQKNPTAFYLCASSIGGTNYGYTFGSGTRLTVV.

This chain's CDR3 is CASSRTGGGQPQHF. CDR3 coding DNA: TGTGCCAGCAGCAGAACGGGGGGAGGTCAGCCCCAGCATTTT. V gene TRBV11-2 combines with J gene TRBJ1-5; D possibly corresponds to TRBD1 (5 bases). From germline, CDR1 is SGHAT and CDR2 FQNNGV. The CDR3 covers 14 residues. V lost 5 bases and J lost 6, with 14 bases in between. Full variable domain (remainder filled in from reference TRBV11-2 and TRBJ1-5): EAGVAQSPRYKIIEKRQSVAFWCNPISGHATLYWYQQILGQGPKLLIQFQNNGVVDDSQLPKDRFSAERLKGVDSTLKIQPAKLEDSAVYLCASSRTGGGQPQHFGDGTRLSIL.

J is TRBJ2-7 and V is TRBV10-3; 8 nucleotides align to TRBD2. From germline, CDR1 is ENHRY and CDR2 SYGVKD. The J segment lost 5 bases and the V segment lost 1 base, leaving 4 bases of the junction unmatched. There are 14 residues in the CDR3. Here the CDR3 reads CAISELGLGNEQYF. CDR3 sequence (DNA): TGTGCCATCAGTGAGTTGGGACTAGGAAACGAGCAGTACTTC.

Concerning this clone: Different DNA sequences within this sample yield the same CDR3. The chain has TRBV6-5 and TRBJ2-1; the D gene is possibly TRBD2 (7 bases). CDR1 is MNHEY, CDR2 SVGAGI, per germline. The V end lost 6 bases, the J end lost 2 bases, and 14 bases lay between the germline ends. The CDR3 sequence is 15 residues long. CDR3 nucleotide sequence: TGTGCCAGCAGCCCCTCCGGGGGGCCCTACAATGAGCAGTTCTTC. This codes for CASSPSGGPYNEQFF.

The chain links TRBV5-6 to TRBJ1-2; TRBD1 is a possible D gene (5 bases). The CDR3 spans 14 residues. Germline CDR1 SGHDT, CDR2 YYEEEE. V was clipped by 3 bases and J by 4 bases, with 13 bases between them. DNA for the CDR3: TGTGCCAGCAGCTCTAGTAAGCAGGGCTATGGCTACACCTTC. Amino acid sequence: CASSSSKQGYGYTF. Full variable domain (outside the CDR3, taken from reference TRBV5-6 and TRBJ1-2): DAGVTQSPTHLIKTRGQQVTLRCSPKSGHDTVSWYQQALGQGPQFIFQYYEEEERQRGNFPDRFSGHQFPNYSSELNVNALLLGDSALYLCASSSSKQGYGYTFGSGTRLTVV.

The chain couples TRBV5-1 to TRBJ2-2; D could derive from TRBD1 or TRBD2 (5 bases each). Trimming removed 6 bases from V and 5 bases from J, with 11 bases in between. This CDR3 has 13 amino acids. Germline CDR1 reads SGHRS; CDR2 reads YFSETQ. CDR3 DNA: TGCGCCAGCAAGGCAGGGAGTACCGGGGAGCTGTTTTTT. It yields the protein CASKAGSTGELFF. Variable domain in full (rest from reference TRBV5-1 and TRBJ2-2): KAGVTQTPRYLIKTRGQQVTLSCSPISGHRSVSWYQQTPGQGLQFLFEYFSETQRNKGNFPGRFSGRQFSNSRSEMNVSTLELGDSALYLCASKAGSTGELFFGEGSRLTVL.

The chain uses TRBV19 and TRBJ2-1; possible D gene TRBD2, 5 bases. CDR1 LNHDA and CDR2 SQIVND come from the germline V gene (reference sequence). The V gene lost 2 bases and the J gene lost 1 base, with 9 bases spanning the gap. CDR3 length equals 15 residues. CDR3 loop: CASSIRRTSYNEQFF. CDR3 bases: TGTGCCAGTAGTATAAGGAGGACTTCCTACAATGAGCAGTTCTTC.

The J gene is TRBJ1-1, the V gene TRBV21-1; the D segment call TRBD1 is taken from the table without a DNA check. TRBV21-1 represents a pseudogene. The CDR3 sequence is 19 residues long. The CDR3 here is CASSKKFPGQGAWNTEAFF. CDR3 coding DNA: TGTGCCAGCAGCAAAAAATTCCCTGGACAGGGGGCTTGGAACACTGAAGCTTTCTTT.

This chain connects TRBV5-1 to TRBJ2-3, with D perhaps TRBD1 or TRBD2 (5 bases each). The V end was cut by 0 bases, the J end by 0 bases, with 8 bases between. In germline, CDR1 is SGHRS, CDR2 YFSETQ. This CDR3 is built from 15 residues. This CDR3 is CASSLDGASTDTQYF. The CDR3 region has the DNA TGCGCCAGCAGCTTGGACGGGGCTAGCACAGATACGCAGTATTTT.

This chain links TRBV6-6 with TRBJ2-3, with 8 bases lining up with TRBD1. Trimming at V came to 4 bases and at J to 6 bases, leaving 12 bases not matched to a gene. Germline V lookup: CDR1 MNHNY, CDR2 SVGAGI (reference sequence). The CDR3 has 16 amino acids. Here the CDR3 reads CASSSFGAGGQDTQYF. The CDR3 DNA sequence: TGTGCCAGCAGTTCCTTCGGGGCAGGGGGCCAGGATACGCAGTATTTT.

CDR3 sequence reads: CATSRDGGLDTQYF. CDR3 bases: TGTGCCACCAGCAGAGATGGGGGATTAGATACGCAGTATTTT. J is TRBJ2-3 and V is TRBV15; D assignment may be TRBD1 or TRBD2 (5 bases each). The CDR3 has 14 residues. Deletions cut 0 bases from V and 5 bases from J, with 9 bases between. Germline-derived CDR1 and CDR2 are LNHNV and YYDKDF (reference sequence). The whole variable domain, remainder taken from reference TRBV15 and TRBJ2-3, is DAMVIQNPRYQVTQFGKPVTLSCSQTLNHNVMYWYQQKSSQAPKLLFHYYDKDFNNEADTPDNFQSRRPNTSFCFLDIRSPGLGDTAMYLCATSRDGGLDTQYFGPGTRLTVL.

V usage is TRBV6-5 and J usage is TRBJ2-2; D gene unclear. The V end lost 0 bases, the J end lost 6 bases, and 11 bases lay between the germline ends. This CDR3 is 15 amino acids long. Germline CDR1 and CDR2: MNHEY and SVGAGI. The CDR3: CASSYSVVVAGELFF. CDR3 in DNA: TGTGCCAGCAGTTACTCAGTGGTTGTGGCCGGGGAGCTGTTTTTT.

For this clone: The junction departs from germline at one end; a sequencing error may be responsible. The J gene is TRBJ2-3, the V gene TRBV7-7; the match to TRBD2 covers 7 bases. The CDR3 contains 14 residues. Germline assignment: CDR1 SSHAT and CDR2 FNYEAQ (reference sequence). For the CDR3, the DNA is TGTGCTAGCAGCTTAGCTGGGGAGGGGGATACGCAGTATTTT. This sequence encodes CASSLAGEGDTQYF.

The V gene is TRBV19, the J gene TRBJ2-5, with D possibly being TRBD1 (5 bases). With 7 bases removed from V and 2 bases from J, the gap between germline ends came to 11 bases. In germline, CDR1 is LNHDA, CDR2 SQIVND (reference sequence). The CDR3 length is 13 residues. DNA of the CDR3: TGTGCCAGTACAGCAGGGCTGCAAGAGACCCAGTACTTC. Its translation is CASTAGLQETQYF.